This entry lists 13 T cell receptor beta chains sequenced from one sample in a study of T cell changes during pregnancy in multiple sclerosis. Data came from immunoSEQ multiplex PCR; TCRdb stores just in-frame clones and leaves some out. The table has under 40,000 clones, 85% to 95% seen once. This material consisted of CD8+ T cells from peripheral blood mononuclear cells, taken in the third trimester of pregnancy. Source of these receptors: a female donor with multiple sclerosis, enrolled in a pregnancy study.

This chain links TRBV6-5 with TRBJ2-1, with 13 bases matching TRBD2. Germline lookup yields CDR1 MNHEY and CDR2 SVGAGI. This CDR3 region has 15 residues. V trimming: 2 bases; J trimming: 8 bases; junction bases outside the gene matches: 3. The CDR3 region is CASSYATSGGYEQFF. The CDR3 nucleotides are TGTGCCAGCAGTTACGCGACTAGCGGGGGGTATGAGCAGTTCTTC.

The V call is TRBV11-2, the J call TRBJ2-7, with 9 bases fitting TRBD2. This CDR3 region has 15 residues. Trimming at V came to 2 bases and at J to 0 bases, leaving 2 bases not matched to a gene. Germline V gene sequence: CDR1 SGHAT, CDR2 FQNNGV. CDR3 amino acids: CASSLTSGPSYEQYF. DNA of the CDR3: TGTGCCAGCAGCTTAACTAGCGGGCCCTCCTACGAGCAGTACTTC.

The V call is TRBV27, the J call TRBJ2-5, with 10 nucleotides matching TRBD2. This CDR3 has 14 amino acids. Germline loops: CDR1 MNHEY, CDR2 SMNVEV (reference sequence). V lost 6 bases, J lost 2 bases, and 3 bases stayed unmatched. The CDR3 sequence: CASRRTSGQETQYF. The CDR3 DNA follows: TGTGCCAGCAGACGGACTAGCGGACAAGAGACCCAGTACTTC.

This clone has just a few counts. The chain uses TRBV29-1 and TRBJ1-1, with 7 bases that match TRBD1. The CDR3 has 12 amino acids. With V trimmed by 7 bases and J by 5 bases, 7 bases remained unmatched. Per germline, CDR1 SQVTM and CDR2 ANQGSEA. The CDR3 DNA sequence: TGCAGCGCTGGGGACAGTCGGACTGAAGCTTTCTTT. Its protein product is CSAGDSRTEAFF.

The chain recombines TRBV6-1 with TRBJ1-1, with a weak D call TRBD1 (6 bases). Trimming cost V 6 bases and J 5 bases, with 13 bases left between them. The CDR3 runs 13 residues. CDR1 and CDR2 (germline): MNHNS, SASEGT. The CDR3 spells CASSLMGATEAFF. The DNA for the CDR3 is TGTGCCAGCAGCCTAATGGGGGCGACTGAAGCTTTCTTT.

DNA for the CDR3: TGTGCCGCAGACATAGGATATTATGGCTACACCTTC. Translated, it gives CAADIGYYGYTF. The chain couples TRBV7-8 to TRBJ1-2; no clear D gene. V was pared by 11 bases and J by 5 bases, with 15 bases between. The germline gives CDR1 SGHVS, CDR2 FQNEAQ. The CDR3 totals 12 residues.

This chain connects TRBV2 to TRBJ2-5, with 11 bases fitting TRBD2. J was trimmed by 1 base and V by 2 bases; bases with no gene match: 9. Germline V CDR1 and CDR2: SNHLY, FYNNEI. This CDR3 has 18 residues. The CDR3 nucleotides read TGTGCCAGCAGTGAACCGGGACTAGCGGCCTCTCCCCAAGAGACCCAGTACTTC. The encoded protein is CASSEPGLAASPQETQYF.

The chain uses TRBV21-1 and TRBJ1-4. TRBV21-1 is termed a pseudogene. CDR3 size: 14 residues. The CDR3 bases are TGTGCCAGCAGCAAAAAGGGAGGGGGTGAAAAACTGTTTTTT. This translates into CASSKKGGGEKLFF.

This clone was detected a few times. This chain connects TRBV27 to TRBJ1-1; maybe TRBD1 (5 bases). The V and J ends lost 5 bases and 3 bases respectively, with 28 bases between them. Germline lookup yields CDR1 MNHEY and CDR2 SMNVEV (reference sequence). The CDR3 length is 19 residues. For the CDR3, the DNA is TGTGCCAGCAGTAGAAATTGGGCGGTTTCAGGGTTCTTGGACACTGAAGCTTTCTTT. Protein sequence: CASSRNWAVSGFLDTEAFF.

For the CDR3, the DNA is TGTGCCAGCAGTTACACCGAAAGAGGGGAGACCCAGTACTTC. Encoded protein: CASSYTERGETQYF. The chain carries TRBV6-5 and TRBJ2-5; D possibly corresponds to TRBD2 (5 bases). V shed 2 bases and J shed 5 bases, with 12 bases lying between them. The length of the CDR3 is 14 residues. Germline V gene sequence: CDR1 MNHEY, CDR2 SVGAGI.

The chain combines TRBV27 with TRBJ1-1, with D possibly TRBD1 on 6 matching bases. From germline, CDR1 is MNHEY and CDR2 SMNVEV (reference sequence). Between the trimmed V and J ends, which lost 3 bases and 0 bases, there was a span of 8 bases. The CDR3 runs to 14 residues. For the CDR3, the DNA is TGTGCCAGCAGTTTTGGGGGCCTGAACACTGAAGCTTTCTTT. It encodes CASSFGGLNTEAFF.

This sequence joins TRBV19 and TRBJ2-7, with a weak D call TRBD2 (5 bases). Germline CDR1 and CDR2: LNHDA and SQIVND (reference sequence). Trimming left V 3 bases short and J 5 bases short, with 11 bases between. The CDR3 has 13 residues. The CDR3 sequence is CASSIVSSDEQYF. The CDR3 coding sequence is TGTGCCAGTAGTATTGTCAGTAGCGACGAGCAGTACTTC.

The genes are TRBV5-6 and TRBJ1-5; tentatively, D is TRBD1 (5 bases). The V end was cut by 4 bases, the J end by 4 bases, with 9 bases between. CDR3 length equals 13 residues. The germline V gene has CDR1 SGHDT and CDR2 YYEEEE. CDR3 coding DNA: TGTGCCAGCAGCCAGCAGGGAAATCAGCCCCAGCATTTT. Protein: CASSQQGNQPQHF.